This T cell receptor (beta chain) originates from a study of CD8+ T cells in alopecia areata (dated by TCRdb to the late 2010s). Regarding the study in general: High-throughput TCRbeta sequencing was used to examine T cell clonal expansion in alopecia areata in both the C3H/HeJ mouse model and human patients. In humans, TCRbeta sequencing was performed on scalp tissue and on sorted CD4+ and CD8+ peripheral blood T cells from healthy controls and from patients with patchy or totalis/universalis alopecia areata. Scalp clonality was compared across normal scalp (n=4), patchy alopecia areata scalp (n=8), and alopecia totalis/universalis scalp (n=8). RNA was obtained with the PAXgene miRNA kit for fixed scalp, the miRNeasy kit for PBMCs, and the RNeasy kit for mouse skin. Amplification of TCRbeta CDR3 regions was done by immunoSEQ multiplex PCR using 35 Vbeta forward primers and 13 Jbeta reverse primers.

Spanning cysteine to phenylalanine, the CDR3 consists of 15 amino acids. Kept here is only the CDR3 DNA, which spans 45 bases and is read in frame from base 1. V was cut back by 3 bases and J by 4 bases, leaving a gap of 13 bases between them. The germline V gene specifies KGHSH as CDR1 and LQKENI as CDR2. Regarding this clone: Its antigen is not yet known. Nothing much larger sits one base from this clone, and base qualities are not available.

Library creation used the immunoSEQ multiplex PCR assay. RNA was extracted from all samples and reverse transcribed into cDNA as template for TCR sequencing. First-strand cDNA was synthesized using SuperScript III with a 2:1 mix of oligo-dT and random hexamers. Amplification bias was assessed with a synthetic immune receptor repertoire, and residual bias was removed computationally. Concerning the study's data processing: Raw reads were preprocessed to remove errors, and CDR3 was defined according to IMGT conventions as the region from the conserved cysteine to phenylalanine. Clonality was computed by normalizing Shannon entropy by log2 of the number of productive unique TCRs and subtracting the result from 1. CD4 or CD8 identity of scalp clones was inferred by cross-referencing scalp TCRbeta sequences with sorted blood CD4 and CD8 repertoires. As stored in TCRdb, this immuneACCESS dataset retains in-frame rearrangements with V and J assigned. A fraction of the clones does not appear; measured against another copy, unresolved V genes explain less than half of the discrepancy, and the remainder lacks a known reason. D and trimming come from the DNA, and the V and J calls and clone size come from that table. Within this sample are approximately 82,000 clones, with 51% of them counted one time only. The ten largest clonotypes hold approximately 5.3% of the sample.

General conclusions and limits of the study: Compared with normal scalp, lesional scalp, particularly in alopecia totalis/universalis, had higher clonality and more expanded CD8+ clones, which suggests antigenic drive. Shared TCR sequences between patients were less evident than in mice, which may be partly attributable to HLA diversity in the patient population. Unlike mouse skin, which is dominated by gammadelta T cells, normal human skin has resident alphabeta T cells that are also sequenced, and this complicates analysis of the scalp TCR repertoire.

Peripheral blood and lesional scalp punch biopsies were obtained from patients with alopecia areata. PBMCs were separated by density centrifugation and stained for CD3, CD4 and CD8, after which CD4+ and CD8+ T cells were sorted on a FACSAria. The untreated alopecia areata patients were recruited through a multicenter biomarker study. In roughly five patients from the biomarker study, the blood CD8+ T cells went through an additional sort into NKG2D-low and NKG2D-high fractions. The chain couples TRBV18 to TRBJ2-1, with the D assignment possibly TRBD1 or TRBD2, given 5 matching bases for each. The receptor was isolated from a human donor with alopecia areata. Sample: NKG2D-high CD8+ T cells sorted from blood. Taken with the paper, the label for cell subset or site translates to: sorted CD8+ NKG2D-high blood T cells. The DNA sequence is TGTGCCAGCTCACCGTCCGGGACGGTGTACAATGAGCAGTTCTTC. Protein translation: CASSPSGTVYNEQFF.